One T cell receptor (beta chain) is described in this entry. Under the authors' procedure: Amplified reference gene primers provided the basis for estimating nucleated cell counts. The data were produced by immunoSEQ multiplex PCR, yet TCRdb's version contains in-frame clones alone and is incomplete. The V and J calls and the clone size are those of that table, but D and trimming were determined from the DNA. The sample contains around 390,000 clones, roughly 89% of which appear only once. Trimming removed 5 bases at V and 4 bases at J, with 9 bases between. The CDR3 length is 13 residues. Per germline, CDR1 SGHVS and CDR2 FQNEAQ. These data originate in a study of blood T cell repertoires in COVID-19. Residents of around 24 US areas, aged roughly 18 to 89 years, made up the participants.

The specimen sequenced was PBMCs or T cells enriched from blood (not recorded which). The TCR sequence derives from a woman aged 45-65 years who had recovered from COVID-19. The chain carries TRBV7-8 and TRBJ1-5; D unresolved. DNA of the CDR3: TGTGCCAGCAGCGCGGGCCGAAATCAGCCCCAGCATTTT. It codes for CASSAGRNQPQHF.